This TCR beta chain originates from a study of shared clonotypes between healthy human individuals. Study background: Three plates each covered CD4 naive and memory; CD8 naive two, CD8 memory one.

Under the authors' procedure: Junction-only immunoSEQ sequences carried no quality scores, so filtering differed. Only in-frame clones appear in the TCRdb table, and some are missing; sequencing was by immunoSEQ multiplex PCR. Clone size and V and J calls were adopted from that table, with D and trimming inferred from the DNA. The table shows 2 million to 2.5 million clones, with approximately 95% occurring only once. Free of recent acute infections or vaccinations, the donors were healthy HIV-negative adults. Naive CD4+ cells were CD45RA-selected; the remaining cells were memory. The germline V gene has CDR1 SGHDT and CDR2 YYEEEE. The CDR3 length is 16 residues. The V segment lost 3 bases and the J segment 4 bases; nucleotides outside the gene matches: 7.

The sample comprised naive CD4+ T cells sorted from blood. The subset denotes: CD45RA+ positively selected. The receptor comes from a man younger than 35 in good health. The J gene is TRBJ1-3, the V gene TRBV5-6; 10 bases fit TRBD1. CDR3 sequence: CASSSPRDRGGNTIYF. The CDR3 DNA sequence: TGTGCCAGCAGCTCACCCCGGGACAGGGGAGGAAACACCATATATTTT.